This T cell receptor beta chain comes out of a study of response to subunit inactivated influenza vaccine. The CDR3 loop spans 13 amino acids. V gave up 6 bases and J gave up 9 bases; unmatched junction bases: 5. Germline V lookup: CDR1 MRHNA, CDR2 SNTAGT. Each CDR3 protein is one row after TCRdb ran MiXCR on the RT-PCR reads. The sample holds 450,000 to 600,000 distinct CDR3 sequences, 6.5% to 8% seen once. Here the sequenced sample was PBMCs from blood, taken less than 30 months after vaccination. This chain connects TRBV6-4 to TRBJ2-1; 10 bases are shared with TRBD1. This sequence originates from a man aged 50 to 69 who received an inactivated influenza vaccine. CDR3 nucleotides: TGTGCCAGCAGGAAGACAGGGGGCAGTGAGCAGTTCTTC. It is translated as CASRKTGGSEQFF.